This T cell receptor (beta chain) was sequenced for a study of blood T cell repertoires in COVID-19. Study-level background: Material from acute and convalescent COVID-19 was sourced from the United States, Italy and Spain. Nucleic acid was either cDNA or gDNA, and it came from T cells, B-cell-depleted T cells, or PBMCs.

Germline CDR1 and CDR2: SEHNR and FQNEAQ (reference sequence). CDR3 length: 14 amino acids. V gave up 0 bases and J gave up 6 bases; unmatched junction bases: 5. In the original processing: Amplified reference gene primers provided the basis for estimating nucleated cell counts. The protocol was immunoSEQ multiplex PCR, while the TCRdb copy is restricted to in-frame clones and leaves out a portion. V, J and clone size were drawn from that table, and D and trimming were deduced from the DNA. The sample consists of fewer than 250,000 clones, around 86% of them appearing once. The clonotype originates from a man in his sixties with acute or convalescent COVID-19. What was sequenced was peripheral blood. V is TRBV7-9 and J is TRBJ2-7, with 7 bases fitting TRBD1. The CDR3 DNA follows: TGTGCCAGCAGCTTAGCTTTGACAGGGCGCGAGCAGTACTTC. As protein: CASSLALTGREQYF.